The sequence of this TCR beta chain was determined in a study of CD8+ T cells in alopecia areata. Treatment in this sample: oral pan-JAK inhibitor, 5-10 mg twice daily. Investigators isolated RNA and reverse transcribed it into cDNA to act as the sequencing template. Sequencing used immunoSEQ multiplex PCR; TCRdb keeps in-frame clones, though not all of them. This sample carries under 350,000 clones, roughly 50% of them seen once, and the ten largest clones take roughly 1.8%. V lost 10 bases, J lost 0 bases, and 21 bases lay in between. The V gene's germline CDR1 is ENHRY and CDR2 SYGVKD. The CDR3 sequence is 16 residues long. This clone occurred a few times.

The sequencing here drew on CD4+ T cells sorted from blood, taken at week 24, from a patient treated with tofacitinib. J is TRBJ1-1 and V is TRBV10-3, with D perhaps TRBD1 (5 bases). This TCR was recovered from a human donor with alopecia areata. CDR3 amino acids: CATRNQGSFLNTEAFF. The CDR3 DNA is TGTGCCACTCGGAATCAGGGTTCATTCCTGAACACTGAAGCTTTCTTT.